This T cell receptor (beta chain) comes out of a study of CD8 T cells in ankylosing spondylitis. A word on this clonotype: Its antigen is undetermined.

There are 13 residues in the CDR3. The germline V gene has CDR1 SQVTM and CDR2 ANQGSEA. V shed 5 bases and J shed 6 bases, with 14 bases lying between them. Study-level findings and limits: Past research had described some motif variants in reactive arthritis synovial fluid and blood. The clones that were linked to disease were reported to be significantly enriched in matched synovial fluid samples from ankylosing spondylitis patients. It appeared that ankylosing spondylitis blood was characterized by a TCR beta motif of eight highly homologous variants.

MiXCR, run by TCRdb on the 5' RACE reads, gives a single entry per CDR3 protein. The sample shows a few hundred thousand distinct CDR3 sequences, approximately 20% of them seen only once. Sequenced material: blood, either unsorted or a sorted T cell fraction (not recorded which). The TCR originated in a male donor with ankylosing spondylitis. The chain uses TRBV29-1 and TRBJ1-5, with D possibly being TRBD1 (5 bases). The CDR3: CSVTFSQGQPQHF. CDR3 bases: TGCAGCGTTACCTTCAGTCAGGGTCAGCCCCAGCATTTT.